These 10 T cell receptor beta chains came from one sample sequenced in a study of shared clonotypes between healthy human individuals. Libraries were prepared by immunoSEQ multiplex PCR; TCRdb keeps only in-frame clonotypes and omits some of them. Here the sample spans 850,000 to 1,200,000 clones, more than 60% being singletons. The sequenced sample consisted of memory CD4+ T cells sorted from blood. The sample's subset: CD45RA-negative fraction. These receptors came from a young man in good health.

The chain joins TRBV9 to TRBJ1-1, with unresolved D. The CDR3 has 13 amino acids. V was pared by 0 bases and J by 2 bases, with 5 bases between. From germline, CDR1 is SGDLS and CDR2 YYNGEE. CDR3 sequence (DNA): TGTGCCAGCAGCGTAGAGCCCAACACTGAAGCTTTCTTT. It encodes CASSVEPNTEAFF.

V gene TRBV28 combines with J gene TRBJ1-2; possible D gene TRBD1, 6 bases. The CDR3 runs to 17 residues. V dropped 7 bases and J dropped 8 bases, with 29 bases sitting between them. Germline-derived CDR1 and CDR2 are MDHEN and SYDVKM. CDR3 amino acids: CASNRDIRAQYGTGYTF. DNA of the CDR3: TGTGCCAGCAACCGGGACATCAGGGCCCAATATGGTACCGGCTACACCTTC.

This chain links TRBV5-4 with TRBJ2-3; tentative D call: TRBD2 (6 bases). The CDR3 has 12 amino acids. Between the trimmed V and J ends, which lost 4 bases and 8 bases, there was a span of 11 bases. Per the germline V gene, CDR1 is SGHNT and CDR2 is YYREEE (reference sequence). CDR3 protein: CASSPWGGTQYF. CDR3 coding DNA: TGTGCCAGCAGCCCTTGGGGAGGTACGCAGTATTTT.

Worth noting for this clone: The junction shows a germline mismatch at one end, possibly a read error. This chain connects TRBV20-1 to TRBJ2-5; 8 bases match TRBD2. The CDR3 contains 11 residues. The germline CDR1 and CDR2 sequences are DFQATT and SNEGSKA (reference sequence). The CDR3 sequence is CSATYAGGHNF. Written as DNA, the CDR3 is TGCAGTGCTACTTACGCGGGAGGCCACAACTTC.

For this clone: At the DNA level, this CDR3 is encoded by other sequences in the same sample as well. The chain has TRBV7-2 and TRBJ2-3, with 11 bases identical to TRBD2. In germline, CDR1 is SGHTA, CDR2 FQGNSA. The CDR3 length is 16 residues. V dropped 4 bases and J dropped 1; count of bases not matched to a gene: 4. The CDR3 region is CASSSLLAGGTDTQYF. The CDR3 DNA sequence: TGTGCCAGCAGCTCATTACTAGCGGGGGGCACAGATACGCAGTATTTT.

This chain joins TRBV7-9 and TRBJ2-3, with D perhaps being TRBD1 or TRBD2 (5 bases each). Trimming removed 2 bases at V and 5 bases at J, with 14 bases between. CDR1 SEHNR and CDR2 FQNEAQ come from the germline V gene (reference sequence). The CDR3 spans 15 residues. The CDR3 spells CASSLLGTEQDTQYF. CDR3 nucleotides: TGTGCCAGCAGCTTACTAGGGACGGAGCAAGATACGCAGTATTTT.

The genes are TRBV5-5 and TRBJ2-7; 9 bases are shared with TRBD1. This CDR3 has 14 amino acids. After removal of 4 bases from V and 4 bases from J, the junction contained 6 bases not matched to a gene. Germline CDR1 and CDR2: SGHKS and YYEKEE (reference sequence). The chain's CDR3 is CASSISGTGYEQYF. The CDR3 DNA is TGTGCCAGCAGCATATCCGGGACAGGGTACGAGCAGTACTTC. Drawing the rest from reference TRBV5-5 and TRBJ2-7, the complete variable domain is DAGVTQSPTHLIKTRGQQVTLRCSPISGHKSVSWYQQVLGQGPQFIFQYYEKEERGRGNFPDRFSARQFPNYSSELNVNALLLGDSALYLCASSISGTGYEQYFGPGTRLTVT.

Here the CDR3 reads CASSRDRQETQYF. The CDR3, as DNA: TGTGCCAGCAGCCGAGACAGGCAAGAGACCCAGTACTTC. This chain links TRBV11-1 with TRBJ2-5, with D perhaps TRBD1 (6 bases). This CDR3 is built from 13 residues. V gave up 5 bases and J gave up 2 bases, with 9 bases separating them. Germline CDR1 SGHAT, CDR2 FQDESV (reference sequence).

The V gene is TRBV10-3, the J gene TRBJ2-1; perhaps TRBD1 as D (6 bases). The CDR3 extends over 14 amino acids. Per the germline V gene, CDR1 is ENHRY and CDR2 is SYGVKD. The V gene lost 6 bases and the J gene lost 5 bases, with 14 bases spanning the gap. The CDR3 is CAISSRGSDNEQFF. CDR3 coding DNA: TGTGCCATCAGCTCTAGGGGGAGCGACAATGAGCAGTTCTTC.

The V gene is TRBV7-9, the J gene TRBJ2-1; perhaps TRBD1 as D (6 bases). The V end was cut by 4 bases, the J end by 1 base, with 8 bases between. Germline assignment: CDR1 SEHNR and CDR2 FQNEAQ (reference sequence). This CDR3 region has 14 residues. This CDR3 reads CASSYRVSYNEQFF. The DNA of the CDR3 is TGTGCCAGCAGCTACAGGGTTTCCTACAATGAGCAGTTCTTC.